These 27 T cell receptor beta chains were all obtained from the same sample, sequenced in a study of shared T cell receptors in the human thymus. Produced via immunoSEQ multiplex PCR; TCRdb's table is partial and in-frame only. The sample records hundreds of thousands of clones, around 87% being singletons. This same sample was also part of a study on human thymus T cells.

The sequenced sample was thymocytes. The source of these receptors is a boy younger than two with a congenital heart defect.

Written as DNA, the CDR3 is TGTGCCAGTAGTCCCTTGGGGACTGTTGGGGGTCAGCCCCAGCATTTT. The encoded protein is CASSPLGTVGGQPQHF. The V gene is TRBV19, the J gene TRBJ1-5; maybe TRBD1 (5 bases). Trimming removed 5 bases from V and 6 bases from J, with 20 bases in between. This CDR3 spans 16 amino acids. Germline CDR1 and CDR2: LNHDA and SQIVND (reference sequence).

V usage is TRBV9 and J usage is TRBJ2-1; D remains ambiguous. The V end lost 2 bases, the J end lost 3 bases, and 6 bases lay between the germline ends. The CDR3 is made up of 13 amino acids. From germline, CDR1 is SGDLS and CDR2 YYNGEE. CDR3 bases: TGTGCCAGCAGCGTTGACTTCTACAATGAGCAGTTCTTC. Its translation: CASSVDFYNEQFF.

CDR3 amino acids: CASSLAQSSYEQYF. In nucleotides, the CDR3 is TGTGCCAGCAGCTTAGCACAGAGCTCCTACGAGCAGTACTTC. The chain carries TRBV7-8 and TRBJ2-7; unclear D gene. The V gene lost 0 bases and the J gene lost 0 bases, with 6 bases spanning the gap. The CDR3 has 14 residues. Germline CDR1 is SGHVS and CDR2 is FQNEAQ.

This chain links TRBV4-1 with TRBJ2-5; 14 nucleotides agree with TRBD2. Germline CDR1 is MGHRA and CDR2 is YSYEKL. This CDR3 has 17 amino acids. The V and J ends lost 2 bases and 0 bases, in that order; junction bases with no gene match: 2. DNA for the CDR3: TGCGCCAGCAGCCAAAGACTAGCGGGAGGGCACCAAGAGACCCAGTACTTC. Translating it yields CASSQRLAGGHQETQYF.

CDR3 sequence reads: CASFRGYGYTF. The CDR3 nucleotides read TGTGCCAGCTTTAGGGGGTATGGCTACACCTTC. V gene TRBV2 combines with J gene TRBJ1-2; D may be TRBD1 (6 bases). Trimming shortened V by 8 bases and J by 5 bases, and 9 bases separated the two germline ends. This CDR3 spans 11 amino acids. Germline V CDR1 and CDR2: SNHLY, FYNNEI.

The rearrangement links TRBV7-8 to TRBJ2-7; D might be TRBD1 (5 bases). The V gene's germline CDR1 is SGHVS and CDR2 FQNEAQ. Trimming pared 2 bases from V and 3 bases from J, leaving 14 bases between. The CDR3 consists of 15 residues. The CDR3 DNA is TGTGCCAGCAGCTTACCGGACACTTACTACTACGAGCAGTACTTC. It yields the protein CASSLPDTYYYEQYF.

The rearrangement joins TRBV18 to TRBJ2-7, with 11 bases aligning to TRBD1. V lost 3 bases and J lost 5; bases outside the gene matches: 0. This CDR3 region has 13 residues. Germline CDR1 and CDR2: KGHSH and LQKENI. The DNA for the CDR3 is TGTGCCAGCTCACCGGACAGGGGGCACGAGCAGTACTTC. Its protein is CASSPDRGHEQYF.

V gene TRBV14 combines with J gene TRBJ2-1; 7 bases line up with TRBD2. There are 15 residues in the CDR3. CDR1 and CDR2 from the germline V gene are SGHDN and FVKESK. V lost 1 base to trimming and J lost 6 bases; unmatched junction nucleotides: 6. This chain's CDR3 is CASSQGLAGSNEQFF. The DNA of the CDR3 is TGTGCCAGCAGCCAAGGACTAGCAGGTAGCAATGAGCAGTTCTTC.

The chain couples TRBV9 to TRBJ2-2; D might be TRBD1 (7 bases). Germline CDR1 reads SGDLS; CDR2 reads YYNGEE. The CDR3 runs 15 residues. With 3 bases removed from V and 3 bases from J, the gap between germline ends came to 12 bases. This CDR3 is CASSASRGDTGELFF. The CDR3 bases are TGTGCCAGCAGCGCCTCCAGGGGGGACACCGGGGAGCTGTTTTTT.

This clone was counted between two and nine times. V is TRBV19 and J is TRBJ1-2, with TRBD1 matching 7 bases. Trimming took 3 bases from V and 8 from J; bases not matched to a gene: 6. The germline CDR1 and CDR2 sequences are LNHDA and SQIVND (reference sequence). The CDR3 spans 13 residues. The CDR3 coding sequence is TGTGCCAGTAGTATCAACAGGGGAGGCGGCTACACCTTC. This codes for CASSINRGGGYTF.

The chain recombines TRBV6-4 with TRBJ1-1; 7 nucleotides match TRBD1. CDR1 MRHNA and CDR2 SNTAGT come from the germline V gene. This CDR3 has 13 amino acids. With 6 bases clipped from V and 3 bases from J, the junction kept 4 bases outside the gene matches. The chain's CDR3 is CASRQGQYTEAFF. CDR3 coding DNA: TGTGCCAGCAGGCAGGGACAGTACACTGAAGCTTTCTTT.

The rearrangement uses TRBV6-5 and TRBJ2-5; possible D gene TRBD1, 5 bases. The CDR3 loop spans 14 amino acids. V lost 6 bases to trimming and J lost 1 base, with 12 bases between them. Germline V gene lookup returns CDR1 MNHEY and CDR2 SVGAGI. This CDR3 reads CASRTTESQETQYF. The CDR3 DNA reads TGTGCCAGCAGGACGACAGAATCCCAAGAGACCCAGTACTTC.

This chain's CDR3 is CSVTSGYNEQFF. The CDR3 nucleotides are TGCAGCGTTACTAGCGGGTACAATGAGCAGTTCTTC. V is TRBV29-1 and J is TRBJ2-1, with TRBD2 identical over 9 bases. V shed 5 bases and J 4 bases; nucleotides not matched to a gene: 0. CDR1 is SQVTM, CDR2 ANQGSEA, per germline. There are 12 residues in the CDR3.

J is TRBJ1-5 and V is TRBV4-3, with 10 bases fitting TRBD1. The germline V gene encodes CDR1 LGHNA and CDR2 YSLEER. The CDR3 runs to 15 residues. With 6 bases clipped from V and 3 bases from J, the junction kept 5 bases outside the gene matches. CDR3 DNA: TGCGCCAGCAGTGAGGGACAGGGGTACAATCAGCCCCAGCATTTT. As protein: CASSEGQGYNQPQHF.

The V gene is TRBV21-1, the J gene TRBJ1-5; the table's D call TRBD1 went unverified against the DNA. TRBV21-1 is a pseudogene segment. The CDR3 is 17 residues long. The CDR3: CASSKVGSAGGNQPQHF. As DNA, the CDR3 is TGTGCCAGCAGCAAAGTGGGCAGCGCAGGGGGCAATCAGCCCCAGCATTTT.

The chain couples TRBV7-8 to TRBJ2-1; 10 bases align to TRBD1. J was trimmed by 4 bases and V by 4 bases; bases with no gene match: 10. In germline, CDR1 is SGHVS, CDR2 FQNEAQ. This CDR3 comprises 17 residues. For the CDR3, the DNA is TGTGCCAGCAGCTGCCGGGACAGGGGAATAATTTACAATGAGCAGTTCTTC. Translating gives CASSCRDRGIIYNEQFF.

V is TRBV30 and J is TRBJ2-7; no clear D gene. The CDR3 runs to 12 residues. Germline assignment: CDR1 GTSNPN and CDR2 SVGIG (reference sequence). The V end was cut by 2 bases, the J end by 4 bases, with 9 bases between. The CDR3 is CAWSNDLYEQYF. DNA for the CDR3: TGTGCCTGGAGTAATGACTTATACGAGCAGTACTTC.

The rearrangement uses TRBV28 and TRBJ1-5; D call uncertain. Trimming removed 5 bases at V and 0 bases at J, with 14 bases between. CDR1 MDHEN and CDR2 SYDVKM come from the germline V gene. This CDR3 contains 16 residues. The CDR3 loop is CASSARHLPSNQPQHF. The CDR3 bases are TGTGCCAGCAGTGCCCGACATCTACCTAGCAATCAGCCCCAGCATTTT.

CDR3 sequence reads: CASSPGTGRISYNEQFF. The CDR3 coding sequence is TGCGCCAGCAGCCCTGGGACAGGGAGAATCTCCTACAATGAGCAGTTCTTC. This chain uses TRBV5-1 with TRBJ2-1, with 9 bases that match TRBD1. V shed 4 bases and J 0 bases; nucleotides not matched to a gene: 8. This CDR3 spans 17 amino acids. CDR1 is SGHRS, CDR2 YFSETQ, per germline.

The chain couples TRBV14 to TRBJ2-5; 8 nucleotides align to TRBD2. The CDR3 has 15 residues. Germline values: CDR1 SGHDN, CDR2 FVKESK. J was trimmed by 3 bases and V by 4 bases; bases with no gene match: 7. CDR3 residues: CASSPGLALKETQYF. CDR3 nucleotide sequence: TGTGCCAGCAGCCCAGGACTAGCACTAAAAGAGACCCAGTACTTC.

The J gene is TRBJ2-3, the V gene TRBV28; D may be TRBD2 (7 bases). With 2 bases removed from V and 4 bases from J, the gap between germline ends came to 13 bases. Germline lookup yields CDR1 MDHEN and CDR2 SYDVKM. CDR3 size: 15 residues. CDR3 amino acids: CASSLVGGPPDTQYF. The CDR3 bases are TGTGCCAGCAGTTTAGTGGGGGGGCCCCCAGATACGCAGTATTTT.

This chain joins TRBV5-4 and TRBJ2-1, with D possibly being TRBD1 (6 bases). Germline-derived CDR1 and CDR2 are SGHNT and YYREEE (reference sequence). The CDR3 consists of 15 residues. Trimming stripped 4 bases from V and 6 bases from J, with 17 bases between. CDR3 region: CASSPQGSSTNEQFF. Here the CDR3 DNA reads TGTGCCAGCAGCCCGCAGGGGAGTAGTACCAATGAGCAGTTCTTC.

The chain is built from TRBV5-4 and TRBJ1-2; the D gene is possibly TRBD1 (6 bases). CDR3 length equals 15 residues. Trimming shortened V by 4 bases and J by 4 bases, and 17 bases separated the two germline ends. Looked up from germline, CDR1 is SGHNT and CDR2 is YYREEE (reference sequence). The chain's CDR3 is CASSPTRDRPYGYTF. CDR3 bases: TGTGCCAGCAGCCCTACCCGAGACAGGCCCTATGGCTACACCTTC.

This chain links TRBV4-3 with TRBJ2-3, with 7 positions matching TRBD2. The ends lost 1 base at V and 2 bases at J; junction bases unmatched: 3. Germline CDR1 and CDR2: LGHNA and YSLEER. CDR3 length equals 15 residues. The CDR3 DNA follows: TGCGCCAGCAGCCAAGCGGGGGGTCTCACAGATACGCAGTATTTT. Translation: CASSQAGGLTDTQYF.

The genes are TRBV10-3 and TRBJ2-6; D is possibly TRBD1 (6 bases). Germline CDR1 and CDR2: ENHRY and SYGVKD. CDR3 size: 18 residues. V shed 1 base and J shed 0 bases, with 13 bases lying between them. The CDR3 nucleotides are TGTGCCATCAGTGAGTTGGACAGAGCAAGCTCTGGGGCCAACGTCCTGACTTTC. It codes for CAISELDRASSGANVLTF.

The rearrangement joins TRBV25-1 to TRBJ2-5; 9 positions match TRBD1. The J call may be mistaken, given a closer DNA end match to TRBJ2-7. The CDR3 is made up of 16 amino acids. The germline gives CDR1 MGHDK, CDR2 SYGVNS. CDR3 in amino acids: CASSERVRTGADEQYF. The CDR3 region has the DNA TGTGCCAGCAGTGAACGGGTAAGGACAGGGGCGGACGAGCAGTACTTC.

Of note for this clone: Other DNA sequences from this sample encode an identical CDR3 as well. The chain combines TRBV28 with TRBJ1-6; TRBD1 aligns across 8 bases. The V and J ends lost 5 bases and 5 bases, in that order; junction bases with no gene match: 17. The CDR3 has 19 amino acids. In germline, CDR1 is MDHEN, CDR2 SYDVKM. The CDR3 DNA is TGTGCCAGCAGTCTGAATCGAGGACAGGGTGTGGATAATAATTCACCCCTCCACTTT. Translated: CASSLNRGQGVDNNSPLHF.